The 23 T cell receptor beta chains below come from one sample, sequenced in a study of cytotoxic CD8 clonotypes in ibrutinib-treated CLL. Repertoires were generated with immunoSEQ multiplex PCR, while TCRdb's copy carries only in-frame clones and drops some. The data hold 160,000 or so clones, with about 80% observed a single time. The material sequenced was PBMCs, taken after 12 months of ibrutinib treatment. Receptors originate from a human donor with chronic lymphocytic leukemia.

The rearrangement links TRBV6-6 to TRBJ2-7; D gene unclear. V lost 3 bases, J lost 7 bases, and 7 bases lay in between. Germline lookup yields CDR1 MNHNY and CDR2 SVGAGI (reference sequence). The CDR3 extends over 11 amino acids. CDR3 sequence: CASSYIDEQYF. CDR3 bases: TGTGCCAGCAGTTATATCGATGAGCAGTACTTC.

CDR3 amino acids: CASSLRLLADYNEQFF. The CDR3 DNA follows: TGTGCCAGCAGCTTAAGGTTGCTAGCGGATTACAATGAGCAGTTCTTC. The chain joins TRBV7-2 to TRBJ2-1, with TRBD2 matching over 7 bases. The V and J ends lost 2 bases and 4 bases, in that order; junction bases with no gene match: 8. Germline values: CDR1 SGHTA, CDR2 FQGNSA. The CDR3 totals 16 residues.

This clone is a singleton in its sample. This chain uses TRBV11-1 with TRBJ2-3; TRBD1 agrees at 8 bases. The CDR3 covers 15 residues. The V gene's germline CDR1 is SGHAT and CDR2 FQDESV (reference sequence). V was pared by 1 base and J by 1 base, with 1 base of the junction left unmatched. CDR3 protein: CASSLVGQGTDTQYF. CDR3 DNA: TGTGCCAGCAGCTTAGTGGGACAGGGCACAGATACGCAGTATTTT.

This chain uses TRBV5-6 with TRBJ2-3; TRBD2 aligns across 12 bases. Germline values: CDR1 SGHDT, CDR2 YYEEEE. V lost 4 bases, J lost 8 bases, and 8 bases stayed unmatched. The CDR3 runs to 15 residues. The CDR3 DNA reads TGTGCCAGCAGCGCCGGACTAGCGGGAAAGGGTACGCAGTATTTT. It translates to CASSAGLAGKGTQYF. The entire variable domain, with the rest obtained from reference TRBV5-6 and TRBJ2-3, is as follows: DAGVTQSPTHLIKTRGQQVTLRCSPKSGHDTVSWYQQALGQGPQFIFQYYEEEERQRGNFPDRFSGHQFPNYSSELNVNALLLGDSALYLCASSAGLAGKGTQYFGPGTRLTVL.

The chain joins TRBV2 to TRBJ2-7, with 8 positions matching TRBD1. CDR3 length: 14 residues. Germline-derived CDR1 and CDR2 are SNHLY and FYNNEI. The V gene end was trimmed by 8 bases and the J gene end by 3 bases; junction bases not matched to a gene: 9. The CDR3 spells CASGQGVGGYEQYF. CDR3 bases: TGTGCCAGCGGACAGGGAGTGGGGGGCTACGAGCAGTACTTC.

The genes are TRBV29-1 and TRBJ2-1; 11 bases are shared with TRBD2. V trimming: 3 bases; J trimming: 7 bases; junction bases outside the gene matches: 8. The CDR3 has 15 amino acids. The germline CDR1 and CDR2 sequences are SQVTM and ANQGSEA. This CDR3 reads CSVELAGGYGNEQFF. Written as DNA, the CDR3 is TGCAGCGTTGAGTTAGCGGGAGGGTATGGAAATGAGCAGTTCTTC.

This clone showed up just once. J is TRBJ2-7 and V is TRBV10-3; 7 bases line up with TRBD2. J lost 6 bases, V lost 6 bases, and 2 bases had no gene match. CDR3 length: 11 residues. In germline, CDR1 is ENHRY, CDR2 SYGVKD. CDR3 loop: CAIRGTTEQYF. CDR3 nucleotide sequence: TGTGCCATCAGGGGGACTACCGAGCAGTACTTC.

The chain links TRBV11-2 to TRBJ2-7; perhaps TRBD1 as D (6 bases). Germline loops: CDR1 SGHAT, CDR2 FQNNGV. The germline V and J ends were trimmed by 5 bases and 2 bases, with 19 bases remaining between them. This CDR3 spans 16 amino acids. CDR3 in amino acids: CASSRSPTGSTYEQYF. The CDR3 nucleotides read TGTGCCAGCAGCCGGAGCCCGACAGGCAGCACCTACGAGCAGTACTTC.

The CDR3 DNA reads TGTGCCAGCAGTTTATCCACAGGGTGGGATGCGCGGTACGAGCAGTACTTC. Amino acids: CASSLSTGWDARYEQYF. The genes are TRBV28 and TRBJ2-7; D possibly corresponds to TRBD1 (6 bases). Germline V gene sequence: CDR1 MDHEN, CDR2 SYDVKM. The CDR3 has 17 residues. V lost 1 base, J lost 4 bases, and 20 bases lay in between.

The V call is TRBV9, the J call TRBJ2-3; TRBD2 aligns across 7 bases. Per the germline V gene, CDR1 is SGDLS and CDR2 is YYNGEE. The junction had 11 bases not matched to a gene; V was cut back by 0 bases and J by 4 bases. This CDR3 spans 17 amino acids. The CDR3 DNA sequence: TGTGCCAGCAGCGTAGCGGCCGGCCTAGCGGTATCAGATACGCAGTATTTT. It yields the protein CASSVAAGLAVSDTQYF.

The V call is TRBV6-6, the J call TRBJ1-5, with D possibly being TRBD1 (6 bases). V shed 5 bases and J shed 7 bases, with 12 bases lying between them. The germline V gene encodes CDR1 MNHNY and CDR2 SVGAGI (reference sequence). The CDR3 is 13 residues long. CDR3 residues: CASSPGVIQPQHF. For the CDR3, the DNA is TGTGCCAGCAGTCCAGGGGTAATCCAGCCCCAGCATTTT.

The chain has TRBV28 and TRBJ1-3, with 7 bases that match TRBD1. This CDR3 has 15 residues. Trimming cost V 4 bases and J 4 bases; bases outside gene matches: 7. Looked up from germline, CDR1 is MDHEN and CDR2 is SYDVKM. CDR3 nucleotides: TGTGCCAGCAGTTCGAACAGGGGATCCGGAAACACCATATATTTT. This encodes CASSSNRGSGNTIYF.

The J gene is TRBJ2-3, the V gene TRBV5-4; the match to TRBD2 covers 8 bases. This CDR3 is 16 amino acids long. V shed 0 bases and J 2 bases; nucleotides not matched to a gene: 5. CDR1 SGHNT and CDR2 YYREEE come from the germline V gene (reference sequence). CDR3 region: CASSLEGGGPTDTQYF. For the CDR3, the DNA is TGTGCCAGCAGCTTGGAGGGCGGGGGGCCCACAGATACGCAGTATTTT. The complete variable domain, with remaining parts taken from reference TRBV5-4 and TRBJ2-3, reads ETGVTQSPTHLIKTRGQQVTLRCSSQSGHNTVSWYQQALGQGPQFIFQYYREEENGRGNFPPRFSGLQFPNYSSELNVNALELDDSALYLCASSLEGGGPTDTQYFGPGTRLTVL.

The chain carries TRBV11-2 and TRBJ2-1; possible D gene TRBD2, 7 bases. The V gene lost 5 bases and the J gene lost 8 bases, with 16 bases spanning the gap. The CDR3 consists of 14 residues. Germline V CDR1 and CDR2: SGHAT, FQNNGV. This chain's CDR3 is CASSPRGGPDEQFF. The CDR3 DNA reads TGTGCCAGCAGCCCGAGGGGGGGGCCGGATGAGCAGTTCTTC. The whole variable domain, remainder taken from reference TRBV11-2 and TRBJ2-1, is EAGVAQSPRYKIIEKRQSVAFWCNPISGHATLYWYQQILGQGPKLLIQFQNNGVVDDSQLPKDRFSAERLKGVDSTLKIQPAKLEDSAVYLCASSPRGGPDEQFFGPGTRLTVL.

V usage is TRBV4-3 and J usage is TRBJ1-6; the D gene is possibly TRBD1 (6 bases). From germline, CDR1 is LGHNA and CDR2 YSLEER. V was clipped by 1 base and J by 9 bases, with 13 bases between them. This CDR3 is built from 15 residues. CDR3 coding DNA: TGCGCCAGCAGCCAAGGCTTGGGGGCGAGTTCACCCCTCCACTTT. Residues: CASSQGLGASSPLHF.

V is TRBV6-6 and J is TRBJ2-1, with D perhaps TRBD2 (5 bases). The CDR3 contains 12 residues. Germline values: CDR1 MNHNY, CDR2 SVGAGI (reference sequence). V was pared by 0 bases and J by 15 bases, with 12 bases between. The CDR3 sequence is CASSYSRGSRFF. CDR3 DNA sequence: TGTGCCAGCAGTTACTCGAGAGGGAGTAGGTTCTTC.

The chain recombines TRBV2 with TRBJ2-7; no clear D. The CDR3 extends over 11 amino acids. The V gene lost 5 bases and the J gene lost 0 bases, with 2 bases spanning the gap. The germline gives CDR1 SNHLY, CDR2 FYNNEI. The CDR3 coding sequence is TGTGCCAGCAGTCTCTCCTACGAGCAGTACTTC. Translating it yields CASSLSYEQYF.

The chain links TRBV7-9 to TRBJ2-1; D ambiguous. Trimming took off 5 bases at V and 5 bases at J, with 22 bases between the two ends. The CDR3 covers 17 residues. Germline assignment: CDR1 SEHNR and CDR2 FQNEAQ (reference sequence). The CDR3 reads CASSPNTLRSPHNEQFF. The CDR3 nucleotides read TGTGCCAGCAGCCCCAACACTCTCCGATCCCCCCACAATGAGCAGTTCTTC. Variable domain in full (rest from reference TRBV7-9 and TRBJ2-1): DTGVSQNPRHKITKRGQNVTFRCDPISEHNRLYWYRQTLGQGPEFLTYFQNEAQLEKSRLLSDRFSAERPKGSFSTLEIQRTEQGDSAMYLCASSPNTLRSPHNEQFFGPGTRLTVL.

The gene calls are TRBV11-2 and TRBJ1-1; TRBD1 agrees at 7 bases. CDR3 length: 14 amino acids. Germline CDR1 SGHAT, CDR2 FQNNGV. The V segment lost 6 bases and the J segment 1 base; nucleotides outside the gene matches: 5. DNA for the CDR3: TGTGCCAGCAGTTACCGGGACAGGAACACTGAAGCTTTCTTT. Encoded protein: CASSYRDRNTEAFF.

The chain carries TRBV7-2 and TRBJ2-7; D not certain. CDR1 is SGHTA and CDR2 is FQGNSA in the germline V gene. The CDR3 is 14 amino acids. V was cut by 4 bases and J by 1 base, with 11 bases left in between. For the CDR3, the DNA is TGTGCCAGCAGCTCCCGGTGGGGTTCCTACGAGCAGTACTTC. It specifies CASSSRWGSYEQYF.

The chain links TRBV6-4 to TRBJ2-3, with TRBD1 identical over 7 bases. Germline CDR1 is MRHNA and CDR2 is SNTAGT. This CDR3 spans 15 amino acids. With V trimmed by 2 bases and J by 2 bases, 4 bases remained unmatched. The DNA of the CDR3 is TGTGCCAGCAGTGACGGGACAGCATACACAGATACGCAGTATTTT. This gives the protein CASSDGTAYTDTQYF.

The table lists this clone with a count of one. The junction departs from the called germline gene at one end, perhaps through a read error. The chain employs TRBV6-5 and TRBJ1-1; a weak D match, TRBD1 (5 bases). This CDR3 region has 14 residues. CDR1 MNHEY and CDR2 SVGAGI come from the germline V gene. CDR3 in DNA: TGTGCCAGCAGCTACTCGGGACGAGGCACTGAAGCTTTCTTT. It encodes CASSYSGRGTEAFF.

This clone showed up just once. The chain employs TRBV19 and TRBJ1-1, with D possibly being TRBD1 (6 bases). Between the trimmed V and J ends, which lost 3 bases and 2 bases, there was a span of 13 bases. Germline V gene data show CDR1 as LNHDA and CDR2 as SQIVND (reference sequence). CDR3 length: 15 amino acids. Here the CDR3 reads CASSIQGRINTEAFF. The CDR3 region has the DNA TGTGCCAGTAGTATCCAGGGGCGAATTAACACTGAAGCTTTCTTT.